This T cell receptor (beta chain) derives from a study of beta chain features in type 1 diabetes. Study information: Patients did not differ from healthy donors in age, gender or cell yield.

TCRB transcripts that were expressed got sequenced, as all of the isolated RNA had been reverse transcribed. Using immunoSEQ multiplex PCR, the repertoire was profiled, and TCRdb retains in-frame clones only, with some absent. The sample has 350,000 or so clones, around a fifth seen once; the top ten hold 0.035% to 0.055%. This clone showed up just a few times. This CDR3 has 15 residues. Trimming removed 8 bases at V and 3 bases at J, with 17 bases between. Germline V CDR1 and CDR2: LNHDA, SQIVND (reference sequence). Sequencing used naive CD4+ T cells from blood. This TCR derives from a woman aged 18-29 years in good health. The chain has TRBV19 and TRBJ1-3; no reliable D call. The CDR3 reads CASFGRRFLGNTIYF. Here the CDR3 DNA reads TGTGCCAGTTTCGGGAGAAGATTCCTTGGAAACACCATATATTTT.